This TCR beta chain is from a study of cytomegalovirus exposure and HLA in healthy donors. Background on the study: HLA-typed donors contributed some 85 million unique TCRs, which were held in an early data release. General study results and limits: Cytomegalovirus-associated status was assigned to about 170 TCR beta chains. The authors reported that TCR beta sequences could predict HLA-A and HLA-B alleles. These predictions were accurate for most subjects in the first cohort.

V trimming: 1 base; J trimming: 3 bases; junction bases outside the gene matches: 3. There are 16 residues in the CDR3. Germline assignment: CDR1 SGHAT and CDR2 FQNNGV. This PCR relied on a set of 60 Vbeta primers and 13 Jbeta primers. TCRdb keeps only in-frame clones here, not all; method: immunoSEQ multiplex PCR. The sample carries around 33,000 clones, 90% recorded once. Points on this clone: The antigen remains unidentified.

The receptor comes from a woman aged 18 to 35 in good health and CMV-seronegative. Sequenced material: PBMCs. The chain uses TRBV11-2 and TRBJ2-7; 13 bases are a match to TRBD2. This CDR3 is CASSLAGLAGVYEQYF. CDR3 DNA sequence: TGTGCCAGCAGCTTAGCCGGACTAGCGGGAGTCTACGAGCAGTACTTC. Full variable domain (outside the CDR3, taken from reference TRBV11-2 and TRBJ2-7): EAGVAQSPRYKIIEKRQSVAFWCNPISGHATLYWYQQILGQGPKLLIQFQNNGVVDDSQLPKDRFSAERLKGVDSTLKIQPAKLEDSAVYLCASSLAGLAGVYEQYFGPGTRLTVT.